Below, 31 T cell receptor beta chains from the same sample are listed, as sequenced in a study of blood T cell repertoires in COVID-19 (dated by TCRdb to the early 2020s). The method was the immunoSEQ multiplex PCR assay. TCRdb mirrors the immuneACCESS table, restricted to in-frame sequences. Some clones are absent from its copies; in checked studies, under half trace to an unresolved V gene, and the reason for the others is unknown. In all, the sample holds some 66,000 clones, and roughly 80% of those were seen once. The ten largest clones represent just over 6.5% of the sample. The sample was peripheral blood. The receptors were gathered from a man aged 60 to 69 with acute or convalescent COVID-19.

V gene TRBV5-6 combines with J gene TRBJ1-2; no definite D call. This CDR3 region has 15 residues. Germline V gene sequence: CDR1 SGHDT, CDR2 YYEEEE. Trimming took 5 bases from V and 2 from J, leaving 16 bases between them. The CDR3 loop is CASRPETTINYGYTF. CDR3 DNA: TGTGCCAGCAGGCCCGAGACAACAATAAACTATGGCTACACCTTC.

The chain recombines TRBV5-1 with TRBJ1-3; D gene ambiguous. This CDR3 contains 15 residues. V lost 5 bases and J 0 bases, leaving 12 bases between the germline ends. Per the germline V gene, CDR1 is SGHRS and CDR2 is YFSETQ. CDR3 coding DNA: TGCGCCAGCAGAGTCGGACTGAGCTCTGGAAACACCATATATTTT. Encoded protein: CASRVGLSSGNTIYF.

The chain links TRBV5-6 to TRBJ1-2; 8 positions agree with TRBD1. Germline V CDR1 and CDR2: SGHDT, YYEEEE. V trimming: 4 bases; J trimming: 1 base; junction bases outside the gene matches: 3. The CDR3 is 14 residues long. In DNA form, the CDR3 reads TGTGCCAGCAGCCCAGGGGGCGGTAACTATGGCTACACCTTC. Protein product: CASSPGGGNYGYTF.

This chain joins TRBV6-5 and TRBJ2-5, with D possibly TRBD1 on 6 matching bases. The V end was cut by 8 bases, the J end by 5 bases, with 21 bases between. Germline loops: CDR1 MNHEY, CDR2 SVGAGI. CDR3 length: 15 residues. The CDR3 spells CASGGRSDRGETQYF. CDR3 DNA sequence: TGTGCCAGCGGGGGCCGGAGCGACCGCGGGGAGACCCAGTACTTC.

The chain has TRBV9 and TRBJ2-5, with 10 positions matching TRBD1. Unmatched junction bases numbered 4, after V lost 7 bases and J lost 4 bases. The CDR3 covers 13 residues. Per the germline V gene, CDR1 is SGDLS and CDR2 is YYNGEE. DNA of the CDR3: TGTGCCAGCTCGACAGGGGGCGGAGAGACCCAGTACTTC. It specifies CASSTGGGETQYF.

V gene TRBV2 combines with J gene TRBJ2-1; TRBD1 is a possible D gene (6 bases). CDR3 length equals 16 residues. Germline V gene sequence: CDR1 SNHLY, CDR2 FYNNEI. Trimming shortened V by 6 bases and J by 2 bases, and 17 bases separated the two germline ends. CDR3 sequence reads: CASRNQQGPTYNEQFF. In nucleotides, the CDR3 is TGTGCCAGCAGGAACCAACAGGGACCTACCTACAATGAGCAGTTCTTC.

The chain carries TRBV7-2 and TRBJ2-7; D is possibly TRBD1 (6 bases). The germline gives CDR1 SGHTA, CDR2 FQGNSA. V dropped 5 bases and J dropped 2 bases, with 16 bases sitting between them. CDR3 length: 15 residues. The CDR3 loop reads CASSPGAGATYEQYF. CDR3 nucleotide sequence: TGTGCCAGCAGCCCAGGGGCAGGGGCTACCTACGAGCAGTACTTC. The entire variable domain, with the rest obtained from reference TRBV7-2 and TRBJ2-7, is as follows: GAGVSQSPSNKVTEKGKDVELRCDPISGHTALYWYRQSLGQGLEFLIYFQGNSAPDKSGLPSDRFSAERTGGSVSTLTIQRTQQEDSAVYLCASSPGAGATYEQYFGPGTRLTVT.

The rearrangement links TRBV11-2 to TRBJ2-5, with D perhaps TRBD1 (5 bases). Germline lookup yields CDR1 SGHAT and CDR2 FQNNGV. V lost 9 bases and J 6 bases, leaving 35 bases between the germline ends. This CDR3 spans 19 amino acids. CDR3 DNA sequence: TGTGCCAGTTCCGGGCTGGTGAAGGCAGGGTCCCTCCCCCCAAAGACCCAGTACTTC. Encoded protein: CASSGLVKAGSLPPKTQYF.

The chain couples TRBV24-1 to TRBJ2-1; D gene unclear. V lost 3 bases, J lost 5 bases, and 7 bases lay in between. Looked up from germline, CDR1 is KGHDR and CDR2 is SFDVKD. This CDR3 comprises 13 residues. The CDR3 protein is CATSDEQNNEQFF. The CDR3 DNA reads as TGTGCCACCAGTGATGAACAGAACAATGAGCAGTTCTTC.

The rearrangement links TRBV19 to TRBJ1-5; 8 nucleotides agree with TRBD1. V dropped 5 bases and J dropped 6; count of bases not matched to a gene: 9. Per germline, CDR1 LNHDA and CDR2 SQIVND (reference sequence). The CDR3 contains 15 residues. The CDR3 protein is CASSLLGQGGQPQHF. CDR3 in DNA: TGTGCCAGTAGTTTGCTAGGACAGGGCGGTCAGCCCCAGCATTTT.

This clone was observed a handful of times. This sequence joins TRBV6-2 or TRBV6-3 and TRBJ1-5; 7 nucleotides match TRBD1. The V gene's germline CDR1 is MNHEY and CDR2 SVGEGT. Losses at the gene ends were 4 bases for V and 6 bases for J; bases not matched to a gene: 24. CDR3 length: 20 amino acids. The CDR3 sequence is CASSSEGGRVGYSGGQPQHF. For the CDR3, the DNA is TGTGCCAGCAGTTCCGAAGGGGGCAGGGTAGGGTACAGTGGTGGTCAGCCCCAGCATTTT.

The chain combines TRBV5-8 with TRBJ1-5; 7 bases are a match to TRBD1. V lost 4 bases, J lost 3 bases, and 7 bases stayed unmatched. Germline V gives CDR1 SGHTS, CDR2 YDEGEE. The CDR3 is made up of 15 amino acids. CDR3 in DNA: TGTGCCAGCAGCATAGGGACAGACCCCAATCAGCCCCAGCATTTT. It is translated as CASSIGTDPNQPQHF. The whole variable domain, remainder taken from reference TRBV5-8 and TRBJ1-5, is EAGVTQSPTHLIKTRGQQATLRCSPISGHTSVYWYQQALGLGLQFLLWYDEGEERNRGNFPPRFSGRQFPNYSSELNVNALELEDSALYLCASSIGTDPNQPQHFGDGTRLSIL.

The chain uses TRBV4-1 and TRBJ1-6, with D uncertain. CDR3 length: 16 residues. The ends were cut back, 0 bases at V and 7 bases at J, with 13 bases in the middle. The V gene's germline CDR1 is MGHRA and CDR2 YSYEKL. The CDR3 loop is CASSQELGPINSPLHF. Here the CDR3 DNA reads TGCGCCAGCAGCCAAGAACTAGGACCGATAAATTCACCCCTCCACTTT.

This clone has a single count. The V call is TRBV2, the J call TRBJ2-3; the match to TRBD1 covers 7 bases. This CDR3 comprises 15 residues. Per germline, CDR1 SNHLY and CDR2 FYNNEI. After removal of 3 bases from V and 0 bases from J, the junction contained 3 bases not matched to a gene. The DNA for the CDR3 is TGTGCCAGCAGTGAGGAACAGGGGAGCACAGATACGCAGTATTTT. This sequence encodes CASSEEQGSTDTQYF.

The chain links TRBV2 to TRBJ1-6; perhaps TRBD1 as D (6 bases). The germline gives CDR1 SNHLY, CDR2 FYNNEI. CDR3 size: 14 residues. The V gene lost 4 bases and the J gene lost 14 bases, with 18 bases spanning the gap. The CDR3 region has the DNA TGTGCCAGCAGTGTCCGGGACAACCGGGATTCCCTCCACTTT. This codes for CASSVRDNRDSLHF.

The table lists this clone with a few counts. This chain connects TRBV5-1 to TRBJ2-1; the match to TRBD2 covers 14 bases. CDR1 is SGHRS and CDR2 is YFSETQ in the germline V gene. This CDR3 spans 13 amino acids. J lost 13 bases, V lost 7 bases, and 7 bases had no gene match. DNA for the CDR3: TGCGCCAGCGGTGGGGGACTAGCGGGGGCCCAGTTCTTC. It specifies CASGGGLAGAQFF.

This chain joins TRBV6-2 or TRBV6-3 and TRBJ1-1; perhaps TRBD1 as D (6 bases). Germline CDR1 is MNHEY and CDR2 is SVGEGT. The CDR3 contains 16 residues. V was cut by 0 bases and J by 7 bases, with 18 bases left in between. The CDR3 DNA is TGTGCCAGCAGTTACTCGAATTTTAGGGAACAGGGTGAAGCTTTCTTT. As protein: CASSYSNFREQGEAFF.

The chain carries TRBV5-4 and TRBJ2-1, with TRBD2 identical over 8 bases. Germline-derived CDR1 and CDR2 are SGHNT and YYREEE (reference sequence). This CDR3 is built from 15 residues. V lost 4 bases to trimming and J lost 2 bases; unmatched junction nucleotides: 5. CDR3 sequence reads: CASSLRGGPYNEQFF. CDR3 coding DNA: TGTGCCAGCAGCCTCCGCGGGGGGCCCTACAATGAGCAGTTCTTC.

This sequence joins TRBV1 and TRBJ1-2; the table calls TRBD1, which could not be checked here. TRBV1 is a pseudogene locus. The CDR3 sequence is 16 residues long. Here the CDR3 reads CTSSQGFDRQNYGYTF. Written as DNA, the CDR3 is TGCACCAGCAGCCAAGGGTTCGACAGACAGAACTATGGCTACACCTTC.

This clone has just one count. The chain uses TRBV2 and TRBJ1-2; no firm D call. V gave up 2 bases and J gave up 6 bases, with 10 bases separating them. Germline-derived CDR1 and CDR2 are SNHLY and FYNNEI. The CDR3 totals 13 residues. For the CDR3, the DNA is TGTGCCAGCAGTGAAAATGTATTTAATGGCTACACCTTC. This translates into CASSENVFNGYTF.

The chain recombines TRBV9 with TRBJ1-1; 9 nucleotides match TRBD1. The ends lost 6 bases at V and 3 bases at J; junction bases unmatched: 3. Germline V CDR1 and CDR2: SGDLS, YYNGEE. The CDR3 length is 13 residues. The CDR3 loop reads CASNRQGDTEAFF. Here the CDR3 DNA reads TGTGCCAGCAACCGACAGGGGGACACTGAAGCTTTCTTT.

The chain is built from TRBV5-1 and TRBJ1-2; 10 bases match TRBD1. Trimming at V came to 5 bases and at J to 8 bases, leaving 9 bases not matched to a gene. Germline CDR1 and CDR2: SGHRS and YFSETQ. The CDR3 length is 14 residues. The CDR3 coding sequence is TGCGCCAGCAGGATGGGACAGGGGTCGGTCGGCTACACCTTC. Translated, it gives CASRMGQGSVGYTF.

This chain uses TRBV18 with TRBJ2-2, with TRBD1 matching over 10 bases. Looked up from germline, CDR1 is KGHSH and CDR2 is LQKENI. This CDR3 contains 17 residues. V lost 2 bases, J lost 3 bases, and 6 bases stayed unmatched. The CDR3 nucleotides are TGTGCCAGCTCACCAGGACAGGGGGTAATGGACACCGGGGAGCTGTTTTTT. Translated, it gives CASSPGQGVMDTGELFF.

V usage is TRBV5-1 and J usage is TRBJ2-1, with D perhaps matching TRBD2 (6 bases). This CDR3 has 15 amino acids. Germline values: CDR1 SGHRS, CDR2 YFSETQ. With 0 bases removed from V and 2 bases from J, the gap between germline ends came to 9 bases. CDR3 loop: CASSLAGEAYNEQFF. The DNA of the CDR3 is TGCGCCAGCAGCTTGGCCGGGGAGGCCTACAATGAGCAGTTCTTC.

The V call is TRBV19, the J call TRBJ1-1; no definite D call. The V gene's germline CDR1 is LNHDA and CDR2 SQIVND (reference sequence). V gave up 3 bases and J gave up 0 bases, with 5 bases separating them. The CDR3 runs 13 residues. CDR3 protein: CASSMAMNTEAFF. CDR3 nucleotide sequence: TGTGCCAGTAGTATGGCAATGAACACTGAAGCTTTCTTT.

V and J are TRBV19 and TRBJ2-2; 8 positions agree with TRBD1. Germline-derived CDR1 and CDR2 are LNHDA and SQIVND (reference sequence). Unmatched junction bases numbered 6, after V lost 5 bases and J lost 1 base. The CDR3 totals 16 residues. DNA of the CDR3: TGTGCCAGTAGTCCCACCGGGACAGGGAACACCGGGGAGCTGTTTTTT. As protein: CASSPTGTGNTGELFF.

This clone was counted between two and nine times. The rearrangement links TRBV19 to TRBJ1-6; 7 bases align to TRBD1. This CDR3 has 15 residues. V was pared by 4 bases and J by 7 bases, with 7 bases of the junction left unmatched. The germline V gene has CDR1 LNHDA and CDR2 SQIVND (reference sequence). Here the CDR3 reads CASSKGQWPNSPLHF. The CDR3 nucleotides read TGTGCCAGTAGTAAGGGACAGTGGCCCAATTCACCCCTCCACTTT.

This clone was detected only once. J is TRBJ1-4 and V is TRBV6-5; no reliable D call. V was cut by 4 bases and J by 6 bases, with 9 bases left in between. CDR1 MNHEY and CDR2 SVGAGI come from the germline V gene. The CDR3 loop spans 13 amino acids. CDR3 region: CASSSPLDEKLFF. The DNA of the CDR3 is TGTGCCAGCAGTTCCCCCCTCGATGAAAAACTGTTTTTT.

The chain combines TRBV27 with TRBJ1-6, with D unclear. This CDR3 contains 17 residues. V lost 3 bases, J lost 3 bases, and 15 bases lay in between. Germline V CDR1 and CDR2: MNHEY, SMNVEV (reference sequence). CDR3 in amino acids: CASSLYPGRDYNSPLHF. The DNA for the CDR3 is TGTGCCAGCAGTTTGTACCCCGGGAGGGACTATAATTCACCCCTCCACTTT.

The chain is built from TRBV5-5 and TRBJ1-1; TRBD1 matches at 7 bases. Germline-derived CDR1 and CDR2 are SGHKS and YYEKEE (reference sequence). The length of the CDR3 is 15 residues. The V segment lost 4 bases and the J segment 1 base; nucleotides outside the gene matches: 7. The CDR3 here is CASSREGQTNTEAFF. CDR3 DNA: TGTGCCAGCAGCCGGGAGGGACAGACGAACACTGAAGCTTTCTTT.

This sequence joins TRBV24-1 and TRBJ2-3; 7 bases match TRBD2. The CDR3 totals 15 residues. With 5 bases clipped from V and 2 bases from J, the junction kept 6 bases outside the gene matches. In germline, CDR1 is KGHDR, CDR2 SFDVKD. CDR3 protein: CATSGLADSTDTQYF. CDR3 nucleotides: TGTGCCACCAGTGGGCTAGCGGACTCCACAGATACGCAGTATTTT.